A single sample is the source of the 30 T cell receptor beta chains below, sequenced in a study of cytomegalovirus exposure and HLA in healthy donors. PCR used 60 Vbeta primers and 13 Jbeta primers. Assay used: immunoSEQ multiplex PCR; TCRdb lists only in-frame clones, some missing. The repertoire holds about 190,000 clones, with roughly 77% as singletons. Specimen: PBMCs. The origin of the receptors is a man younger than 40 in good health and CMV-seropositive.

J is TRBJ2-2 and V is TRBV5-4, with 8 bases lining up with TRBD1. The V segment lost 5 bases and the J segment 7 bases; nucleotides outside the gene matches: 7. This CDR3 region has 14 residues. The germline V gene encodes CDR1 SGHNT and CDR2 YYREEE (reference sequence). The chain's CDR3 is CASSSTGGHGELFF. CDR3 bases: TGTGCCAGCAGTTCCACAGGGGGTCACGGGGAGCTGTTTTTT. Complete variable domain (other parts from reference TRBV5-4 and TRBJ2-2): ETGVTQSPTHLIKTRGQQVTLRCSSQSGHNTVSWYQQALGQGPQFIFQYYREEENGRGNFPPRFSGLQFPNYSSELNVNALELDDSALYLCASSSTGGHGELFFGEGSRLTVL.

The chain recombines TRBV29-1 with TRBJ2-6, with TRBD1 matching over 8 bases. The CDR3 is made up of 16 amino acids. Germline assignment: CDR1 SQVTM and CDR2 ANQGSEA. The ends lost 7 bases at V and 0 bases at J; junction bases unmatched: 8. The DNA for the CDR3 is TGCAGCGCCGCCGGGACAGGCGGCTCTGGGGCCAACGTCCTGACTTTC. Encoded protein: CSAAGTGGSGANVLTF. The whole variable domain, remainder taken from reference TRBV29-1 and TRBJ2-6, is SAVISQKPSRDICQRGTSLTIQCQVDSQVTMMFWYRQQPGQSLTLIATANQGSEATYESGFVIDKFPISRPNLTFSTLTVSNMSPEDSSIYLCSAAGTGGSGANVLTFGAGSRLTVL.

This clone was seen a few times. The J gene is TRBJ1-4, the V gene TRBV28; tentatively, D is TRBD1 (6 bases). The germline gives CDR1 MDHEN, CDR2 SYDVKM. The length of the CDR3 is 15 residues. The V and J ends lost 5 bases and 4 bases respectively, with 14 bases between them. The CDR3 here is CASSNGQGNNEKLFF. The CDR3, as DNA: TGTGCCAGCAGTAACGGGCAGGGGAATAATGAAAAACTGTTTTTT. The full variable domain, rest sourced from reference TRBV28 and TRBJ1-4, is DVKVTQSSRYLVKRTGEKVFLECVQDMDHENMFWYRQDPGLGLRLIYFSYDVKMKEKGDIPEGYSVSREKKERFSLILESASTNQTSMYLCASSNGQGNNEKLFFGSGTQLSVL.

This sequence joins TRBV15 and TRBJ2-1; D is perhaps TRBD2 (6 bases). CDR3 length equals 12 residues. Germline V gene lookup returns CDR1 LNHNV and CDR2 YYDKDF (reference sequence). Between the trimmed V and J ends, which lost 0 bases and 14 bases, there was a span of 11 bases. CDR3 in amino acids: CATSRDSGVEFF. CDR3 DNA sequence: TGTGCCACCAGCAGAGATTCGGGAGTGGAGTTCTTC.

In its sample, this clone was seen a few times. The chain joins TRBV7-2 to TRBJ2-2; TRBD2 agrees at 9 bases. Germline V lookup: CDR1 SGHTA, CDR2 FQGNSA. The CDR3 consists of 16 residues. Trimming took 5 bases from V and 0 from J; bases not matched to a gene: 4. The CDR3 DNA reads TGTGCCAGCAGCCTCGGACTAGCGCCGAACACCGGGGAGCTGTTTTTT. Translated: CASSLGLAPNTGELFF.

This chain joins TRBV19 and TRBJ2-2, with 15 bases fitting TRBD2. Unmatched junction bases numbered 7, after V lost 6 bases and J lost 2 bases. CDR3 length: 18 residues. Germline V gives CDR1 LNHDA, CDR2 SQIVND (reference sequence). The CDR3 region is CASRPGLAGGYNTGELFF. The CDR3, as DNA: TGTGCCAGTAGACCGGGACTAGCGGGGGGTTATAACACCGGGGAGCTGTTTTTT.

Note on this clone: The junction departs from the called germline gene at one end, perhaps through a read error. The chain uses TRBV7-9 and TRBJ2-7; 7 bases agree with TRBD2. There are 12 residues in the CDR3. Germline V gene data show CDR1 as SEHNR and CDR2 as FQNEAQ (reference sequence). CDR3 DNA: TGTTCCAGCGCGCGGGAGTCCTACGAGCAGTACTTC. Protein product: CSSARESYEQYF.

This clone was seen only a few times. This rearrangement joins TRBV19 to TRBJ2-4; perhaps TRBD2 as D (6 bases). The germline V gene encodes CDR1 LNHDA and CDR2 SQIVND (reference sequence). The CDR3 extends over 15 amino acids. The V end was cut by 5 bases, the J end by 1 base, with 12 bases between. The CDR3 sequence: CASSEARGAKNIQYF. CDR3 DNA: TGTGCCAGTAGTGAAGCCCGGGGGGCCAAAAACATTCAGTACTTC.

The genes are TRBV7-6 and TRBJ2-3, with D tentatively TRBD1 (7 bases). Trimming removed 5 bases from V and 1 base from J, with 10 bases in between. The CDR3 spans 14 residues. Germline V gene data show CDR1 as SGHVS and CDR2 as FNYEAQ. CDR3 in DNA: TGTGCCAGCAGCGCGGGACAGCGCACAGATACGCAGTATTTT. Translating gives CASSAGQRTDTQYF.

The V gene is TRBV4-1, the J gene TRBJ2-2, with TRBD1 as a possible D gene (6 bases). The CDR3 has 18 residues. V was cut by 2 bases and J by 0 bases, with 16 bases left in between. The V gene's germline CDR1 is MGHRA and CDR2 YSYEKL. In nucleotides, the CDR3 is TGCGCCAGCAGCCAATGGGGGCTACCGGCCCCGAACACCGGGGAGCTGTTTTTT. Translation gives CASSQWGLPAPNTGELFF.

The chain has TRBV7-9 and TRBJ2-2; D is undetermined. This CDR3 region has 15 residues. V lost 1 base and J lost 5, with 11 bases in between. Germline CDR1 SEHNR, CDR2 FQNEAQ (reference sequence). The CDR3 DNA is TGTGCCAGCAGCTTAGGGAGAGAGAGGACCGGGGAGCTGTTTTTT. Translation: CASSLGRERTGELFF.

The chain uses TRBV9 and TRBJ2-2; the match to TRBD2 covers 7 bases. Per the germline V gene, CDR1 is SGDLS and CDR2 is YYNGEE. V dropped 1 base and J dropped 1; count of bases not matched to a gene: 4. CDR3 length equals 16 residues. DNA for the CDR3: TGTGCCAGCAGCGTATGGGGAGGGAAGAACACCGGGGAGCTGTTTTTT. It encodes CASSVWGGKNTGELFF.

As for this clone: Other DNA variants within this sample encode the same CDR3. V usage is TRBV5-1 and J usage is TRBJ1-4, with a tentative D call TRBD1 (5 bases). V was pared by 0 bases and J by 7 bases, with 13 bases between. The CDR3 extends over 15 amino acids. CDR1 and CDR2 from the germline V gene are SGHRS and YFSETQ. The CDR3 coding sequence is TGCGCCAGCAGCTTGGGGGGACGCGGGAGTGAAAAACTGTTTTTT. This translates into CASSLGGRGSEKLFF.

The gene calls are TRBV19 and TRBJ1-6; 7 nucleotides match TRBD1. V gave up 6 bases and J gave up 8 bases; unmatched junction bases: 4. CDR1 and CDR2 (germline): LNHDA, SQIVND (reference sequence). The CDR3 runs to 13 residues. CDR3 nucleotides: TGTGCCAGTAGGAGGACAGGATATTCACCCCTCCACTTT. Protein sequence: CASRRTGYSPLHF. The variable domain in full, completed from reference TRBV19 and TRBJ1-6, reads DGGITQSPKYLFRKEGQNVTLSCEQNLNHDAMYWYRQDPGQGLRLIYYSQIVNDFQKGDIAEGYSVSREKKESFPLTVTSAQKNPTAFYLCASRRTGYSPLHFGNGTRLTVT.

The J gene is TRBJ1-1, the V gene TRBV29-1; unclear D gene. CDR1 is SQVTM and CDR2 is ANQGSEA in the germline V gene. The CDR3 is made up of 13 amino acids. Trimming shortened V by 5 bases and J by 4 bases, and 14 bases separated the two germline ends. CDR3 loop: CSVRETGGTEAFF. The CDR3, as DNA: TGCAGCGTTAGAGAGACTGGAGGCACTGAAGCTTTCTTT.

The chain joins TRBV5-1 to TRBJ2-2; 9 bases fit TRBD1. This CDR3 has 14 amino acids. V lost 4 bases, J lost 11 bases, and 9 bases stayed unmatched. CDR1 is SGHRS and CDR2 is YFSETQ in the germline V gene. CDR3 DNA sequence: TGCGCCAGCAGCACCCAAACAGGGGGCCCTGAGCTGTTTTTT. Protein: CASSTQTGGPELFF.

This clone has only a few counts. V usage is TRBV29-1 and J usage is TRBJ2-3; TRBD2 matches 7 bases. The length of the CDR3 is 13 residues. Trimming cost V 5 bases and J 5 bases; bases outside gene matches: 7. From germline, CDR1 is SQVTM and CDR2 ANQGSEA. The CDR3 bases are TGCAGCGTTTCCGCGGGAGAGGGAGATACGCAGTATTTT. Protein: CSVSAGEGDTQYF.

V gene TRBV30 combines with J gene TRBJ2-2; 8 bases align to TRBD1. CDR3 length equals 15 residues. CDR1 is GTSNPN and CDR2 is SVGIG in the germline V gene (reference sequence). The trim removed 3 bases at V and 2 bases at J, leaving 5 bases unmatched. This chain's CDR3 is CAWSRDRRNTGELFF. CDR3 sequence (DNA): TGTGCCTGGAGCCGGGACAGGAGAAACACCGGGGAGCTGTTTTTT.

CDR3 sequence: CASTIRQQDYGYTF. CDR3 bases: TGTGCCAGCACCATTCGACAGCAGGACTATGGCTACACCTTC. The gene calls are TRBV5-5 and TRBJ1-2; weak D call: TRBD1 (5 bases). Trimming removed 6 bases at V and 3 bases at J, with 15 bases between. The CDR3 is made up of 14 amino acids. The germline V gene has CDR1 SGHKS and CDR2 YYEKEE (reference sequence).

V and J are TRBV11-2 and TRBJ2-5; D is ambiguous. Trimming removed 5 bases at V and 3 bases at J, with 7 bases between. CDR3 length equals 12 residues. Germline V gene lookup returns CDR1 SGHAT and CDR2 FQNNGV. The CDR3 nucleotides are TGTGCCAGCAGCACCGGTAAAGAGACCCAGTACTTC. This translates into CASSTGKETQYF.

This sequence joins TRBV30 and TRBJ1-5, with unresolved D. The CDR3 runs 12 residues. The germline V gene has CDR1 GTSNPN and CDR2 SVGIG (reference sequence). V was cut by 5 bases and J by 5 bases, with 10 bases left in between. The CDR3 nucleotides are TGTGCCTGGGACCTAGGCGATCAGCCCCAGCATTTT. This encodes CAWDLGDQPQHF. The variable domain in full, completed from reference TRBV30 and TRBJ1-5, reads SQTIHQWPATLVQPVGSPLSLECTVEGTSNPNLYWYRQAAGRGLQLLFYSVGIGQISSEVPQNLSASRPQDRQFILSSKKLLLSDSGFYLCAWDLGDQPQHFGDGTRLSIL.

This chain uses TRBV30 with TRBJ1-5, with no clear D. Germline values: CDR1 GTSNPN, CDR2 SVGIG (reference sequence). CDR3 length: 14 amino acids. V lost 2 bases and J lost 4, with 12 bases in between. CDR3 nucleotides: TGTGCCTGGAGTAGGAGGACTGGGAATCAGCCCCAGCATTTT. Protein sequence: CAWSRRTGNQPQHF.

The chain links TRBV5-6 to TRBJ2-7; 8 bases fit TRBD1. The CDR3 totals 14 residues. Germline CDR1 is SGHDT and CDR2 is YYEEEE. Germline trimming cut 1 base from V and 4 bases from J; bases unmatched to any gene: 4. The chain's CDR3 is CASSLQQGAYEQYF. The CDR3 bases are TGTGCCAGCAGCTTGCAGCAGGGGGCTTACGAGCAGTACTTC.

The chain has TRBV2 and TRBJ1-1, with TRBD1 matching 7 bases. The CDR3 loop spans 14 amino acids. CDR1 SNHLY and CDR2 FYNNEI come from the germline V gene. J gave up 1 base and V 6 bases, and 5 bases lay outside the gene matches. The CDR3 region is CASRGDSWNTEAFF. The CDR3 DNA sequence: TGTGCCAGCAGGGGGGACAGTTGGAACACTGAAGCTTTCTTT. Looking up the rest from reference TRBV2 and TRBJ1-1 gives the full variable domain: EPEVTQTPSHQVTQMGQEVILRCVPISNHLYFYWYRQILGQKVEFLVSFYNNEISEKSEIFDDQFSVERPDGSNFTLKIRSTKLEDSAMYFCASRGDSWNTEAFFGQGTRLTVV.

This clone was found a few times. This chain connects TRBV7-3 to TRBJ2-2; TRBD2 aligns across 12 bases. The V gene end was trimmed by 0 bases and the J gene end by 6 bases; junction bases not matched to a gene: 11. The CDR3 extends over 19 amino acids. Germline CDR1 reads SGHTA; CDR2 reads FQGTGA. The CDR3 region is CASSLTASGRAQVAGELFF. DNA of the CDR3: TGTGCCAGCAGCTTAACAGCTAGCGGGAGGGCCCAAGTTGCCGGGGAGCTGTTTTTT.

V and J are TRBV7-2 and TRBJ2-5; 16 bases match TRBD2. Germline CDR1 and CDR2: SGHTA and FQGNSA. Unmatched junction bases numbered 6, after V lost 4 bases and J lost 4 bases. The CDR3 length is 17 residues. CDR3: CASSWGLAGGFGETQYF. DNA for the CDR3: TGTGCCAGCAGCTGGGGACTAGCGGGAGGGTTCGGAGAGACCCAGTACTTC.

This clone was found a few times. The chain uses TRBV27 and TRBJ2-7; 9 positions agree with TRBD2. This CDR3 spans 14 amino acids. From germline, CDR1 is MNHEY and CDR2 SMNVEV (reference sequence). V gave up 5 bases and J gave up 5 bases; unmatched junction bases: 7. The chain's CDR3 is CASSGSGSLDEQYF. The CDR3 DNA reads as TGTGCCAGCAGTGGTAGCGGGAGTCTTGACGAGCAGTACTTC.

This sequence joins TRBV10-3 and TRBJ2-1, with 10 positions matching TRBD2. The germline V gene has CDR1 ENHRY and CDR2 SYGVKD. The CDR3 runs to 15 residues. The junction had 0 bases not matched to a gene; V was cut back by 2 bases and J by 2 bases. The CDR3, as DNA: TGTGCCATCAGTGAGACTAGCGGGACCTACAATGAGCAGTTCTTC. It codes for CAISETSGTYNEQFF.

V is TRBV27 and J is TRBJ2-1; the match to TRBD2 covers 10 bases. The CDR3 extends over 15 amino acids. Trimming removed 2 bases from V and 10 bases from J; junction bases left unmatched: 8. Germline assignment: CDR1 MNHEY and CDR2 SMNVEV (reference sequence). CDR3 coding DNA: TGTGCCAGCAGTTTACTCGGGACTAGCGCCAGGGAGCAGTTCTTC. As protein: CASSLLGTSAREQFF.

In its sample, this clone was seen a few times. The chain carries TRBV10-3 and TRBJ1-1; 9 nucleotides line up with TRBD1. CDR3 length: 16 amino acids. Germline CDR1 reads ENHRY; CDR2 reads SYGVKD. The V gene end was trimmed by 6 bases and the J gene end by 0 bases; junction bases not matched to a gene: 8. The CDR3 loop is CAIRNRGTGMNTEAFF. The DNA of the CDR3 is TGTGCCATCAGGAATCGTGGGACAGGGATGAACACTGAAGCTTTCTTT.